The subject of this entry is one TCR beta chain. This CDR3 is 15 amino acids long. CDR1 is MDHEN, CDR2 SYDVKM, per germline. The V and J ends lost 5 bases and 6 bases, in that order; junction bases with no gene match: 8. The sample originates from a study of blood T cell repertoires in COVID-19. Profiled with immunoSEQ multiplex PCR; TCRdb holds only in-frame clones, not every one. The table lists some 150,000 clones, 82% of them singletons. Sequencing input: peripheral blood. V and J are TRBV28 and TRBJ1-4; TRBD1 matches at 8 bases. The origin of this receptor is a woman in her sixties or seventies with acute or convalescent COVID-19. The CDR3 reads CASSLPGQVDEKLFF. As DNA, the CDR3 is TGTGCCAGCAGTCTACCGGGACAGGTGGATGAAAAACTGTTTTTT.